The clone carrying this T cell receptor (beta chain) appeared a few times. These data belong to a study of T cells in Graves' hyperthyroidism and ophthalmopathy. TCR beta CDR3 regions were amplified from RNA transcripts. During a first-round RT-PCR of the TCR CDR3, the HTBI primer set was used. Via MiXCR, TCRdb re-called the multiplex PCR reads, giving one row per CDR3 protein. The table lists 700,000 to 950,000 distinct CDR3 sequences, around a third of them singletons. The CDR3 sequence is 14 residues long. The germline V gene encodes CDR1 SGHVS and CDR2 FQNEAQ. Between the trimmed V and J ends, which lost 5 bases and 3 bases, there was a span of 14 bases.

The clonotype comes from a woman aged 40 to 55 with Graves' hyperthyroidism. Material: blood. The chain is built from TRBV7-8 and TRBJ2-7; no reliable D call. Here the CDR3 reads CASSQEDKFYEQYF. DNA for the CDR3: TGTGCCAGCAGCCAAGAAGACAAGTTCTACGAGCAGTACTTC.